This TCR beta chain emerged from a study of T cell changes during pregnancy in multiple sclerosis. Generated by immunoSEQ multiplex PCR, the TCRdb table keeps only in-frame clones and is missing some. The sample contains some 49,000 clones, under 95% of which appear only once. Germline V gene data show CDR1 as SSHAT and CDR2 as FNYEAQ (reference sequence). V lost 6 bases and J 4 bases, leaving 16 bases between the germline ends. This CDR3 has 15 amino acids. The chain combines TRBV7-7 with TRBJ2-1; maybe TRBD1 (5 bases). This clonotype originated in a female donor with multiple sclerosis, enrolled in a pregnancy study. Sample: CD8+ T cells from peripheral blood mononuclear cells, taken in the second trimester of pregnancy. The CDR3, as DNA: TGTGCCAGCAGTCCGCAGGGTTCCTTTTACAATGAGCAGTTCTTC. Protein sequence: CASSPQGSFYNEQFF.